Given below is one T cell receptor (beta chain) in context. Its antigen is not identified. This entry belongs to a study of cytomegalovirus exposure and HLA in healthy donors. Background on the study: The approximately 710 first-cohort repertoires and the 120 or so validation repertoires shared the same platform, a later analysis reported. Broader study findings: Researchers catalogued approximately 170 TCR beta chains as cytomegalovirus-associated. In vitro data verified a few CMV-associated chains as specific for CMV antigens.

This table comes from immunoSEQ multiplex PCR, and its TCRdb copy is limited to in-frame clones, with some not included. The sample contains 150,000 to 180,000 clones, more than 70% of which appear only once. The donors were in the roughly 120-subject validation cohort, distinct from the roughly 700-subject first cohort. Germline V lookup: CDR1 KGHSH, CDR2 LQKENI. With 3 bases clipped from V and 2 bases from J, the junction kept 3 bases outside the gene matches. This CDR3 is built from 15 residues. Sequenced: PBMCs. The rearrangement links TRBV18 to TRBJ1-2; 10 bases line up with TRBD1. The receptor was isolated from a human donor in good health. DNA for the CDR3: TGTGCCAGCTCACCGGAGACAGGGGGCAACTATGGCTACACCTTC. As protein: CASSPETGGNYGYTF.